This is a list of T cell receptor beta chains from one sample in a study of blood T cell repertoires in COVID-19. Method: immunoSEQ multiplex PCR; TCRdb's copy keeps in-frame clones and lacks some. The sample consists of about 330,000 clones, about nine tenths of them appearing once. Sample: peripheral blood. These receptors were collected from a young man with COVID-19, enrolled during active disease. The CDR3 runs from the conserved cysteine through the conserved F or W. Each record gives: D gene, clone size, CDR3 length, V gene, J gene, CDR3 protein, CDR3 DNA. The D gene is left open where the match is weak. Clone size appears in some rows only: once, few, many, or a class for an expanded clone.

D: TRBD1; size: .; length: 15; V: TRBV7-9; J: TRBJ2-3; CDR3: CASSSDRASADTQYF; DNA: TGTGCCAGCAGTTCTGACAGGGCAAGCGCAGATACGCAGTATTTT
D: TRBD1; size: .; length: 14; V: TRBV5-1; J: TRBJ2-7; CDR3: CASSLEGTGLEQYF; DNA: TGCGCCAGCAGCTTGGAAGGGACAGGCCTCGAGCAGTACTTC
D: TRBD2; size: .; length: 13; V: TRBV18; J: TRBJ2-3; CDR3: CASSLAGGDTQYF; DNA: TGTGCCAGCTCACTGGCGGGAGGAGATACGCAGTATTTT
D: .; size: .; length: 14; V: TRBV2; J: TRBJ2-3; CDR3: CASSEERAEDTQYF; DNA: TGTGCCAGCAGTGAAGAGAGGGCCGAGGATACGCAGTATTTT
D: .; size: .; length: 13; V: TRBV12-3/TRBV12-4; J: TRBJ2-7; CDR3: CASSYTAGREQYF; DNA: TGTGCCAGCAGTTATACGGCGGGGAGGGAGCAGTACTTC
D: .; size: few; length: 14; V: TRBV3-1/TRBV3-2; J: TRBJ1-1; CDR3: CASSQDRGNTEAFF; DNA: TGTGCCAGCAGCCAAGATCGCGGGAACACTGAAGCTTTCTTT
D: .; size: .; length: 14; V: TRBV29-1; J: TRBJ1-2; CDR3: CSVAGGGGNYGYTF; DNA: TGCAGCGTCGCCGGAGGCGGTGGCAACTATGGCTACACCTTC
D: TRBD1; size: .; length: 16; V: TRBV29-1; J: TRBJ2-5; CDR3: CSVSPTGTAYQETQYF; DNA: TGCAGCGTTTCTCCCACCGGGACAGCGTACCAAGAGACCCAGTACTTC
D: .; size: once; length: 15; V: TRBV28; J: TRBJ2-3; CDR3: CASIPGGWRTDTQYF; DNA: TGTGCCAGCATTCCCGGGGGTTGGAGGACAGATACGCAGTATTTT
D: .; size: .; length: 14; V: TRBV6-2/TRBV6-3; J: TRBJ1-2; CDR3: CASSYLSTGDGYTF; DNA: TGTGCCAGCAGTTACCTATCGACAGGAGATGGCTACACCTTC
D: .; size: few; length: 16; V: TRBV5-4; J: TRBJ2-1; CDR3: CASSLGAGNMDNEQFF; DNA: TGTGCCAGCAGCCTGGGCGCGGGAAATATGGACAATGAGCAGTTCTTC
D: TRBD2; size: once; length: 16; V: TRBV7-3; J: TRBJ2-1; CDR3: CASSFSGGAPYNEQFF; DNA: TGTGCCAGCAGCTTTAGCGGGGGGGCCCCTTACAATGAGCAGTTCTTC
D: TRBD1; size: .; length: 15; V: TRBV6-4; J: TRBJ2-2; CDR3: CASSERQGAVGELFF; DNA: TGTGCCAGCAGTGAAAGACAGGGGGCAGTCGGGGAGCTGTTTTTT
D: TRBD2; size: .; length: 16; V: TRBV6-5; J: TRBJ2-1; CDR3: CASSYSIGTTYNEQFF; DNA: TGTGCCAGCAGTTACTCGATCGGGACTACATACAATGAGCAGTTCTTC
D: .; size: .; length: 17; V: TRBV27; J: TRBJ2-3; CDR3: CASSLSWASASTDTQYF; DNA: TGTGCCAGCAGTTTATCGTGGGCTAGCGCTAGCACAGATACGCAGTATTTT
D: .; size: .; length: 11; V: TRBV29-1; J: TRBJ2-7; CDR3: CSVDVVNEQYF; DNA: TGCAGCGTTGATGTAGTCAACGAGCAGTACTTC
D: .; size: .; length: 16; V: TRBV4-3; J: TRBJ1-5; CDR3: CASSQENHGRSQPQHF; DNA: TGCGCCAGCAGCCAAGAGAATCATGGTAGGAGTCAGCCCCAGCATTTT
D: TRBD1; size: few; length: 14; V: TRBV18; J: TRBJ1-1; CDR3: CASSPTGGSSEAFF; DNA: TGTGCCAGCTCACCGACAGGGGGCTCGTCTGAAGCTTTCTTT
D: TRBD1; size: .; length: 15; V: TRBV13; J: TRBJ2-1; CDR3: CASSKGTGGIDEQFF; DNA: TGTGCCAGCAGCAAAGGGACAGGGGGCATAGATGAGCAGTTCTTC
D: TRBD1; size: once; length: 13; V: TRBV6-5; J: TRBJ1-1; CDR3: CATGGQQNTEAFF; DNA: TGTGCCACAGGGGGACAGCAGAACACTGAAGCTTTCTTT
D: TRBD1; size: .; length: 15; V: TRBV5-4; J: TRBJ2-7; CDR3: CASSLVGQGASEQYF; DNA: TGTGCCAGCAGCTTGGTGGGACAGGGGGCATCCGAGCAGTACTTC
D: TRBD2; size: once; length: 15; V: TRBV4-3; J: TRBJ2-7; CDR3: CASSQDPAGGIEQYF; DNA: TGCGCCAGCAGCCAAGATCCAGCGGGGGGTATCGAGCAGTACTTC
D: .; size: .; length: 15; V: TRBV7-2; J: TRBJ2-7; CDR3: CASRPPGTLSYEQYF; DNA: TGTGCCAGCAGGCCACCCGGGACACTTTCCTACGAGCAGTACTTC
D: .; size: .; length: 15; V: TRBV28; J: TRBJ1-1; CDR3: CASSSTSGRGTEAFF; DNA: TGTGCCAGCAGTTCAACATCAGGGAGGGGAACTGAAGCTTTCTTT
D: .; size: few; length: 15; V: TRBV3-1/TRBV3-2; J: TRBJ1-3; CDR3: CASSPQQGAGNTIYF; DNA: TGTGCCAGCAGCCCGCAACAGGGAGCTGGAAACACCATATATTTT
D: .; size: .; length: 15; V: TRBV6-2/TRBV6-3; J: TRBJ1-1; CDR3: CASSASGLLFTEAFF; DNA: TGTGCCAGCAGTGCCTCGGGACTTCTTTTCACTGAAGCTTTCTTT
D: TRBD2; size: .; length: 16; V: TRBV27; J: TRBJ2-4; CDR3: CASKNLGGLGKNIQYF; DNA: TGTGCCAGCAAGAACCTAGGGGGACTAGGCAAAAACATTCAGTACTTC
D: .; size: .; length: 12; V: TRBV6-2/TRBV6-3; J: TRBJ1-1; CDR3: CASSVDTPEAFF; DNA: TGTGCCAGCAGCGTAGACACACCTGAAGCTTTCTTT
D: .; size: .; length: 16; V: TRBV4-1; J: TRBJ1-4; CDR3: CASSQRGGATNEKLFF; DNA: TGCGCCAGCAGCCAAAGAGGGGGGGCAACTAATGAAAAACTGTTTTTT
D: .; size: once; length: 14; V: TRBV21-1; J: TRBJ2-3; CDR3: CAQGRDWSTDTQYF; DNA: TGTGCCCAGGGCCGGGACTGGAGCACAGATACGCAGTATTTT
D: TRBD2; size: .; length: 15; V: TRBV5-4; J: TRBJ2-7; CDR3: CASSRAGGNTYEQYF; DNA: TGTGCCAGCAGCAGGGCGGGGGGGAATACCTACGAGCAGTACTTC
D: .; size: .; length: 15; V: TRBV6-5; J: TRBJ1-4; CDR3: CASTPKISGNEKLFF; DNA: TGTGCCAGCACCCCTAAAATAAGTGGTAATGAAAAACTGTTTTTT
D: .; size: .; length: 15; V: TRBV21-1; J: TRBJ2-1; CDR3: CASSKYVATTAEQFF; DNA: TGTGCCAGCAGCAAATATGTGGCAACTACGGCTGAGCAGTTCTTC
D: .; size: .; length: 13; V: TRBV18; J: TRBJ2-2; CDR3: CASFRGPTGELFF; DNA: TGTGCCAGCTTCAGGGGCCCCACCGGGGAGCTGTTTTTT
D: .; size: .; length: 13; V: TRBV27; J: TRBJ1-1; CDR3: CASSLSPLTEAFF; DNA: TGTGCCAGCAGTTTATCCCCCCTCACTGAAGCTTTCTTT
D: .; size: .; length: 12; V: TRBV28; J: TRBJ2-3; CDR3: CASSPIVSTQYF; DNA: TGTGCCAGCAGTCCAATTGTTAGTACGCAGTATTTT
D: .; size: .; length: 14; V: TRBV4-1; J: TRBJ2-7; CDR3: CASSQDQGFYEQYF; DNA: TGCGCCAGCAGCCAAGATCAGGGCTTCTACGAGCAGTACTTC
D: TRBD1; size: .; length: 15; V: TRBV19; J: TRBJ2-1; CDR3: CASGDRGSSYNEQFF; DNA: TGTGCCAGTGGGGACAGGGGGAGCTCCTACAATGAGCAGTTCTTC
D: TRBD1; size: .; length: 16; V: TRBV6-6; J: TRBJ2-6; CDR3: CASSRTGRSGANVLTF; DNA: TGTGCCAGCAGTCGGACAGGTAGATCTGGGGCCAACGTCCTGACTTTC
D: .; size: .; length: 15; V: TRBV7-8; J: TRBJ1-1; CDR3: CASSLGLQGNTEAFF; DNA: TGTGCCAGCAGCTTAGGTCTCCAGGGGAACACTGAAGCTTTCTTT
D: .; size: once; length: 16; V: TRBV13; J: TRBJ2-3; CDR3: CASSLGRGVRTDTQYF; DNA: TGTGCCAGCAGCTTAGGTCGCGGTGTTAGGACAGATACGCAGTATTTT
D: .; size: .; length: 14; V: TRBV28; J: TRBJ1-5; CDR3: CASILAGEWQPQHF; DNA: TGTGCCAGCATCCTGGCGGGGGAATGGCAGCCCCAGCATTTT
D: .; size: .; length: 14; V: TRBV6-5; J: TRBJ1-4; CDR3: CASSLNRVNEKLFF; DNA: TGTGCCAGCAGTTTGAACAGGGTTAATGAAAAACTGTTTTTT
D: .; size: once; length: 11; V: TRBV29-1; J: TRBJ1-2; CDR3: CSAWTAEDYTF; DNA: TGCAGCGCCTGGACTGCCGAAGACTACACCTTC
D: .; size: .; length: 13; V: TRBV30; J: TRBJ2-5; CDR3: CAWSVAGAETQYF; DNA: TGTGCCTGGAGTGTAGCTGGGGCAGAGACCCAGTACTTC
D: TRBD1; size: .; length: 16; V: TRBV19; J: TRBJ1-2; CDR3: CASSPWDRVKDYGYTF; DNA: TGTGCCAGTAGTCCGTGGGACAGGGTAAAAGACTATGGCTACACCTTC
D: TRBD2; size: .; length: 17; V: TRBV5-1; J: TRBJ2-1; CDR3: CASSSGTSGVSYNEQFF; DNA: TGCGCCAGCAGCTCCGGGACTAGCGGGGTTTCCTACAATGAGCAGTTCTTC
D: .; size: .; length: 14; V: TRBV29-1; J: TRBJ2-7; CDR3: CSALGGEGGYEQYF; DNA: TGCAGCGCCCTTGGCGGGGAGGGGGGCTACGAGCAGTACTTC
D: .; size: .; length: 15; V: TRBV5-6; J: TRBJ1-3; CDR3: CASSMGQVSGNTIYF; DNA: TGTGCCAGCAGCATGGGACAAGTATCTGGAAACACCATATATTTT
D: .; size: .; length: 16; V: TRBV27; J: TRBJ2-7; CDR3: CASSSRSTGRPYEQYF; DNA: TGTGCCAGCAGTTCTAGATCGACAGGACGACCCTACGAGCAGTACTTC
D: TRBD2; size: .; length: 17; V: TRBV4-3; J: TRBJ2-1; CDR3: CASSRIYSGSSYNEQFF; DNA: TGCGCCAGCAGCCGTATCTATAGCGGGAGTTCCTACAATGAGCAGTTCTTC
D: TRBD1; size: .; length: 15; V: TRBV7-2; J: TRBJ1-2; CDR3: CASSYSEGQGSGYTF; DNA: TGTGCCAGCAGTTACTCCGAGGGACAGGGAAGTGGCTACACCTTC
D: .; size: .; length: 13; V: TRBV12-3/TRBV12-4; J: TRBJ1-3; CDR3: CASMGRSGNTIYF; DNA: TGTGCCAGCATGGGCAGGTCTGGAAACACCATATATTTT